The clone carrying this T cell receptor beta chain was detected only once. Its antigen is still unknown. TCRdb's copy holds only in-frame clones and misses some; the assay was immunoSEQ multiplex PCR. Of tens of thousands of clones in the sample, more than 80% were seen once. The sample comes from a study of OX40 agonist ivuxolimab in advanced cancers. Points from the study as a whole: Expanded clones were, on average, more numerous in CD8+ T cells than in CD4+.

The CDR3 runs to 14 residues. Looked up from germline, CDR1 is SEHNR and CDR2 is FQNEAQ (reference sequence). V was trimmed by 1 base and J by 8 bases, leaving 11 bases between them. The sample here was CD4+ or CD8+ T cells sorted from blood, taken in a trial of the OX40 agonist ivuxolimab. The clonotype comes from an adult with an advanced solid tumor such as melanoma, head and neck, liver or kidney cancer. V and J are TRBV7-9 and TRBJ1-4; D possibly corresponds to TRBD1 (5 bases). CDR3 DNA sequence: TGTGCCAGCAGCTTAGATTGGGACGGGGAAAAACTGTTTTTT. It yields the protein CASSLDWDGEKLFF.